This TCR beta chain comes out of a study of T cell responses to AZD1222 COVID-19 vaccine. TCRdb keeps only in-frame clones here, not all; method: immunoSEQ multiplex PCR. The table lists under 250,000 clones, approximately 94% of them singletons. Per germline, CDR1 SGHVS and CDR2 FQNEAQ. V was clipped by 4 bases and J by 4 bases, with 13 bases between them. The CDR3 loop spans 15 amino acids. This specimen consisted of peripheral blood, obtained on day 0 of MenACWY control vaccination. The chain couples TRBV7-8 to TRBJ2-2, with TRBD2 as a possible D gene (7 bases). This clonotype was obtained from an adult in good health. The CDR3, as DNA: TGTGCCAGCAGCTCCGGGGGGCTGGGCACCGGGGAGCTGTTTTTT. It specifies CASSSGGLGTGELFF.